Listed below are T cell receptor beta chains from one sample, sequenced in a study of blood T cell repertoires in COVID-19. Sequenced by immunoSEQ multiplex PCR; TCRdb stores in-frame clones only, minus some. This table has 200,000 to 250,000 clones, more than 75% appearing once. The sample comprised PBMCs or T cells enriched from blood (not recorded which). These receptors came from a woman aged 50 to 65 who had recovered from COVID-19. Both conserved end residues are part of each CDR3. D genes are given only for firm matches. Size is stated for part of the rows, as once, few or many counts, or as a class when the clone is expanded.

clone_size	d_call	v_call	j_call	cdr3_nt	cdr3_aa
few	.	TRBV28	TRBJ2-1	TGTGCCAGCAGTTTAATGTCGTGGACAGACCCCTACAATGAGCAGTTCTTC	CASSLMSWTDPYNEQFF
.	.	TRBV4-2	TRBJ2-7	TGTGCCAGCAGCCAAGGACTGGAGAGTTTGTACGAGCAGTACTTC	CASSQGLESLYEQYF
.	TRBD2	TRBV6-4	TRBJ2-1	TGTGCCAGCAGTGACCAGAGCGGGAGCTACAATGAGCAGTTCTTC	CASSDQSGSYNEQFF
.	.	TRBV5-5	TRBJ1-5	TGTGCCAGCAGCCGGGACTCCGGGTGGGTTCAGCCCCAGCATTTT	CASSRDSGWVQPQHF
.	.	TRBV9	TRBJ2-2	TGTGCCAGCAGCGTGGAGGCCGGGGAGCTGTTTTTT	CASSVEAGELFF
.	.	TRBV25-1	TRBJ1-3	TGTGCCAGCAGCCTACAGGGCGCTGGGGGAAACACCATATATTTT	CASSLQGAGGNTIYF
once	TRBD1	TRBV3-1/TRBV3-2	TRBJ1-2	TGTGCCAGCAGCTCACAGGGGGAGGGCTACACCTTC	CASSSQGEGYTF
.	TRBD1	TRBV29-1	TRBJ1-2	TGCAGCGTTGAAGGGGGACAGGGAAACTATGGCTACACCTTC	CSVEGGQGNYGYTF
.	TRBD2	TRBV2	TRBJ2-5	TGTGCCAGCAACCAACTAGCGGACCAAGAGACCCAGTACTTC	CASNQLADQETQYF
.	TRBD1	TRBV6-5	TRBJ1-3	TGTGCCAGCAGTTCCACAGGGGGCTCTGGAAACACCATATATTTT	CASSSTGGSGNTIYF
.	.	TRBV27	TRBJ2-7	TGTGCCAGCAGGCCCGGTGGGAGTTTCTACGAGCAGTACTTC	CASRPGGSFYEQYF
.	.	TRBV7-9	TRBJ2-3	TGTGCCAGCAGACTAGCACTGAATACAGATACGCAGTATTTT	CASRLALNTDTQYF
.	TRBD1	TRBV3-1/TRBV3-2	TRBJ1-4	TGTGCCAGCGCCCCAGGGGGTAATCGAAAACTGTTTTTT	CASAPGGNRKLFF
.	TRBD1	TRBV18	TRBJ1-3	TGTGCCAGCTCACCAGTAAACGGACAGGACACCATATATTTT	CASSPVNGQDTIYF
.	.	TRBV4-1	TRBJ1-1	TGCGCCAGCAGCCTCTCTCGATCCAGGGACACTGAAGCTTTCTTT	CASSLSRSRDTEAFF